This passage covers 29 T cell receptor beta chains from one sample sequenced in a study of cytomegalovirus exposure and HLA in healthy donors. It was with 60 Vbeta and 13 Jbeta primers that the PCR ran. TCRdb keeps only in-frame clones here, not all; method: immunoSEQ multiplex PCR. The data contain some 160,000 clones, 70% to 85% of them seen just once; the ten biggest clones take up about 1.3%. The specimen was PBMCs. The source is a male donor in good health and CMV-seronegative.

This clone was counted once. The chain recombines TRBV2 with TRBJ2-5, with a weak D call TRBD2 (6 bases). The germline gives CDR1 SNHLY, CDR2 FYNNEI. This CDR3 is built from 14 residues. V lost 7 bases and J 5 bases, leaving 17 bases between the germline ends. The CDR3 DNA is TGTGCCAGCACCGCAAGACTGGGGAGGGAGACCCAGTACTTC. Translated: CASTARLGRETQYF.

The CDR3 sequence is CASSLEGRGENTGELFF. In nucleotides, the CDR3 is TGCGCCAGCAGCTTGGAGGGCAGGGGGGAGAACACCGGGGAGCTGTTTTTT. The V gene is TRBV5-1, the J gene TRBJ2-2; D might be TRBD1 (7 bases). Germline V gives CDR1 SGHRS, CDR2 YFSETQ. V lost 0 bases to trimming and J lost 1 base, with 13 bases between them. This CDR3 spans 17 amino acids.

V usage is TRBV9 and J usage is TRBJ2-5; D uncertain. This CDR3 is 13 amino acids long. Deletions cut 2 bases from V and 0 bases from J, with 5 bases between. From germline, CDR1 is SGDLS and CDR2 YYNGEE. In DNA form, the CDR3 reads TGTGCCAGCAGCGTGAGCCACCAAGAGACCCAGTACTTC. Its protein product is CASSVSHQETQYF.

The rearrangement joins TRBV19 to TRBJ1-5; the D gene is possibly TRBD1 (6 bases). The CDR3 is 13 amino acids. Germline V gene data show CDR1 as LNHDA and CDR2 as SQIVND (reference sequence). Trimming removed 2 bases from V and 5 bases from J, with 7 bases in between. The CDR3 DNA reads TGTGCCAGTAGTATACAGGGGTATCAGCCCCAGCATTTT. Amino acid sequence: CASSIQGYQPQHF.

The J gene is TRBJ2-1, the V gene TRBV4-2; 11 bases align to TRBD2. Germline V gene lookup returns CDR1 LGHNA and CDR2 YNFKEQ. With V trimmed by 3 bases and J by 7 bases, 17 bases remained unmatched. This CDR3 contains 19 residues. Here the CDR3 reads CASSHLAASGRKGLNEQFF. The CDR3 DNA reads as TGTGCCAGCAGCCACCTCGCGGCTAGCGGGAGGAAAGGGTTAAATGAGCAGTTCTTC.

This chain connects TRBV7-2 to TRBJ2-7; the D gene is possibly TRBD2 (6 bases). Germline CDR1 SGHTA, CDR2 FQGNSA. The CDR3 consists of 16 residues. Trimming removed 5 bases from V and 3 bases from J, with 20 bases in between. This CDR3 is CASSNLRGRFIYEQYF. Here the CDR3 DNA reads TGTGCCAGCAGCAACCTCAGAGGGAGGTTTATCTACGAGCAGTACTTC.

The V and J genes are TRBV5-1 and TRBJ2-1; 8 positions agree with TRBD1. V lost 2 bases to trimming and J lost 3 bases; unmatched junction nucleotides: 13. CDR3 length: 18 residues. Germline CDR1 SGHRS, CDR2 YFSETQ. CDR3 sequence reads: CASSFGRGREDVYNEQFF. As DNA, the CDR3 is TGCGCCAGCAGCTTCGGCAGGGGGCGCGAAGATGTCTACAATGAGCAGTTCTTC.

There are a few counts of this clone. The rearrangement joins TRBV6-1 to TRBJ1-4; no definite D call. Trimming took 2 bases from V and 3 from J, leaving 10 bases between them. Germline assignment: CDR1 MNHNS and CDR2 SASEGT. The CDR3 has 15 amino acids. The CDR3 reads CASSELRGSNEKLFF. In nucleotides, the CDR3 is TGTGCCAGCAGTGAACTGCGGGGTTCTAATGAAAAACTGTTTTTT.

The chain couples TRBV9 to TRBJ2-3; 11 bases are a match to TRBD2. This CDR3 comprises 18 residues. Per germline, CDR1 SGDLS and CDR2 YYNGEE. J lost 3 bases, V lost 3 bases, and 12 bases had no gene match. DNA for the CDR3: TGTGCCAGCAGCGGATTAGCGGGAGGGGTGAGAGGGACAGATACGCAGTATTTT. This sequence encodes CASSGLAGGVRGTDTQYF.

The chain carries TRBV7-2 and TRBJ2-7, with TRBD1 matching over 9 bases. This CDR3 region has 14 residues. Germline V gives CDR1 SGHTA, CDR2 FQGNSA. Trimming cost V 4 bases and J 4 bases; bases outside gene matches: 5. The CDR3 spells CASSWGQGTYEQYF. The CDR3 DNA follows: TGTGCCAGCAGCTGGGGACAGGGAACTTACGAGCAGTACTTC. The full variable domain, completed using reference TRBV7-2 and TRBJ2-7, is GAGVSQSPSNKVTEKGKDVELRCDPISGHTALYWYRQSLGQGLEFLIYFQGNSAPDKSGLPSDRFSAERTGGSVSTLTIQRTQQEDSAVYLCASSWGQGTYEQYFGPGTRLTVT.

CDR3 amino acids: CALDGGAYGYTF. For the CDR3, the DNA is TGTGCCTTAGACGGGGGGGCTTATGGCTACACCTTC. The chain combines TRBV30 with TRBJ1-2; D perhaps matches TRBD1 (6 bases). The CDR3 runs to 12 residues. The germline V gene has CDR1 GTSNPN and CDR2 SVGIG (reference sequence). V shed 7 bases and J shed 5 bases, with 14 bases lying between them.

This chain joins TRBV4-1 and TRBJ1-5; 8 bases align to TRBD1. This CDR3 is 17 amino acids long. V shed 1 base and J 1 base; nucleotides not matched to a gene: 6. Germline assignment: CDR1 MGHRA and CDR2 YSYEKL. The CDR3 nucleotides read TGCGCCAGCAGCCAAGGAGGAGGGGACAGGAGCAATCAGCCCCAGCATTTT. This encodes CASSQGGGDRSNQPQHF.

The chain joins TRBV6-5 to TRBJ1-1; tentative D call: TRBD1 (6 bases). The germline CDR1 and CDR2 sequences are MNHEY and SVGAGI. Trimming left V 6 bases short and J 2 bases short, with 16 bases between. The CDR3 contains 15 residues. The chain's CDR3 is CASRPTAQGNTEAFF. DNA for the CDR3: TGTGCCAGCAGGCCGACCGCACAGGGTAACACTGAAGCTTTCTTT.

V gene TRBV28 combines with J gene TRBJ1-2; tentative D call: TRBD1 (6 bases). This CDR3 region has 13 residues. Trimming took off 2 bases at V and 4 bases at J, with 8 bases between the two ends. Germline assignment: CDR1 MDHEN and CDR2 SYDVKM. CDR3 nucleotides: TGTGCCAGCAGTTTAACAGGGCTCTATGGCTACACCTTC. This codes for CASSLTGLYGYTF.

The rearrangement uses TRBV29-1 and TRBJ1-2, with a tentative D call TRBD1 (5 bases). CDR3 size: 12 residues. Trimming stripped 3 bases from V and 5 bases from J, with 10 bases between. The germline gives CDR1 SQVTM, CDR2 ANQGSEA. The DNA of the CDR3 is TGCAGCGTTGAGTCTCGGGGGTATGGCTACACCTTC. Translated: CSVESRGYGYTF.

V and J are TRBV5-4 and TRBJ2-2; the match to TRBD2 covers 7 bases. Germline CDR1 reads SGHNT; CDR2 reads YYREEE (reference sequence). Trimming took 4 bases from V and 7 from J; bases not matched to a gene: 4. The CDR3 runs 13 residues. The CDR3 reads CASSPREGGELFF. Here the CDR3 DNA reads TGTGCCAGCAGCCCTAGGGAGGGCGGGGAGCTGTTTTTT.

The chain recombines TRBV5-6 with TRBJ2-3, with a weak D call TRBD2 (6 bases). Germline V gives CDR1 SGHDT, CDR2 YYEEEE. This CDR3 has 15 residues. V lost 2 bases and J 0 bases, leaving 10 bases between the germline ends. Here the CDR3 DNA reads TGTGCCAGCAGCTTTGGGAGCGGGAGCACAGATACGCAGTATTTT. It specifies CASSFGSGSTDTQYF. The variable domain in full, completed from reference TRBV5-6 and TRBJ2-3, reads DAGVTQSPTHLIKTRGQQVTLRCSPKSGHDTVSWYQQALGQGPQFIFQYYEEEERQRGNFPDRFSGHQFPNYSSELNVNALLLGDSALYLCASSFGSGSTDTQYFGPGTRLTVL.

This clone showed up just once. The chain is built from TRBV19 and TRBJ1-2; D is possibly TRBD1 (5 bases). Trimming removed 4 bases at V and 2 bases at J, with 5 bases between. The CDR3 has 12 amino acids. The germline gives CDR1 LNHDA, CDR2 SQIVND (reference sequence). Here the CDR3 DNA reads TGTGCCAGTAGTAAGGGGAACTATGGCTACACCTTC. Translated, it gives CASSKGNYGYTF.

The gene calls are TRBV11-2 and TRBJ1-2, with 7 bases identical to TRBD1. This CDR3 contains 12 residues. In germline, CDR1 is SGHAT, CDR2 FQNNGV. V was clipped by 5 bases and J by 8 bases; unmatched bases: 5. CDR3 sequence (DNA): TGTGCCAGCAGCGCCGACAGGGCGGGCTACACCTTC. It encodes CASSADRAGYTF. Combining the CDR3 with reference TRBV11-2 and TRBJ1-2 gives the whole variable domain EAGVAQSPRYKIIEKRQSVAFWCNPISGHATLYWYQQILGQGPKLLIQFQNNGVVDDSQLPKDRFSAERLKGVDSTLKIQPAKLEDSAVYLCASSADRAGYTFGSGTRLTVV.

In nucleotides, the CDR3 is TGTGCCAGTAGTATTTCCCCCGCAGGTTCCTACGAGCAGTACTTC. Amino acid sequence: CASSISPAGSYEQYF. The gene calls are TRBV19 and TRBJ2-7; D not resolved. CDR1 and CDR2 from the germline V gene are LNHDA and SQIVND (reference sequence). Trimming removed 3 bases at V and 1 base at J, with 13 bases between. This CDR3 region has 15 residues.

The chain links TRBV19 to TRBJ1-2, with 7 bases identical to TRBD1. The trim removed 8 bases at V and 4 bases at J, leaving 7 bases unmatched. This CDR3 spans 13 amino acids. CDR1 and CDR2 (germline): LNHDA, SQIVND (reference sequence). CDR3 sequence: CASASQGIYGYTF. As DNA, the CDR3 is TGTGCCAGTGCATCACAGGGGATCTATGGCTACACCTTC.

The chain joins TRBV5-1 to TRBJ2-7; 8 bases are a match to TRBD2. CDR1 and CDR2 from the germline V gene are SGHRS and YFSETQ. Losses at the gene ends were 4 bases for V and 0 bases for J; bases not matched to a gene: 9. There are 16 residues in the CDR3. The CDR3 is CASSNHSGVSSYEQYF. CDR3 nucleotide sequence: TGCGCCAGCAGCAACCATAGCGGGGTTAGCTCCTACGAGCAGTACTTC.

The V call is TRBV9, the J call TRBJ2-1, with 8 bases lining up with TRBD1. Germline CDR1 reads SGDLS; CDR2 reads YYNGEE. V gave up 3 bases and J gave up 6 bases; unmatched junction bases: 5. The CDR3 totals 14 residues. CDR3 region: CASSALTGVNEQFF. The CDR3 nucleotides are TGTGCCAGCAGCGCATTGACAGGGGTCAATGAGCAGTTCTTC.

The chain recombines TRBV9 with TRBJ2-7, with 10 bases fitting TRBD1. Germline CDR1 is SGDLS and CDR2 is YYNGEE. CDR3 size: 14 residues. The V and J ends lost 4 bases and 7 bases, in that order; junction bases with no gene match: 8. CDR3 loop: CASSSRDRGREQYF. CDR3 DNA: TGTGCCAGCAGCTCACGGGACAGGGGTAGGGAGCAGTACTTC.

CDR3 DNA: TGCGCCAGCAGCTTCGACGCGGGACGACCTTACAATGAGCAGTTCTTC. Amino acid sequence: CASSFDAGRPYNEQFF. The chain links TRBV4-1 to TRBJ2-1, with a tentative D call TRBD2 (6 bases). CDR1 MGHRA and CDR2 YSYEKL come from the germline V gene. Trimming took off 5 bases at V and 4 bases at J, with 18 bases between the two ends. The CDR3 consists of 16 residues.

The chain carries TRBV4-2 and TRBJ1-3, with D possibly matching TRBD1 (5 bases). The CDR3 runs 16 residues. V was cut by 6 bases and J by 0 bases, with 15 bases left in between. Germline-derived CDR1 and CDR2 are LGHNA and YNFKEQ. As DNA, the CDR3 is TGTGCCAGCAGGCGATTAGACAGCCCCTCTGGAAACACCATATATTTT. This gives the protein CASRRLDSPSGNTIYF.

CDR3 loop: CASSLTAENIQYF. In DNA, the CDR3 is TGTGCCAGCAGCTTAACGGCGGAAAACATTCAGTACTTC. The rearrangement uses TRBV7-3 and TRBJ2-4; D unresolved. This CDR3 spans 13 amino acids. Germline V gene data show CDR1 as SGHTA and CDR2 as FQGTGA. The ends were cut back, 0 bases at V and 5 bases at J, with 5 bases in the middle.

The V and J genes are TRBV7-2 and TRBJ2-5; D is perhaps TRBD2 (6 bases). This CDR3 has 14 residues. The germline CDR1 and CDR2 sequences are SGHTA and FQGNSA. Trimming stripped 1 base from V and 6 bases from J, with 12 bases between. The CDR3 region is CASSLGQGGQTQYF. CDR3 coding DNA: TGTGCCAGCAGCTTAGGGCAGGGAGGACAGACCCAGTACTTC.

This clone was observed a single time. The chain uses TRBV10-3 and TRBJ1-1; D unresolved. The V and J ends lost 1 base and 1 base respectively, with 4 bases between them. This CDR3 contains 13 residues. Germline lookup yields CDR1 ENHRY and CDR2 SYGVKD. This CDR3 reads CAISEFGNTEAFF. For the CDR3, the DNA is TGTGCCATCAGTGAGTTCGGGAACACTGAAGCTTTCTTT.